The rows below give T cell receptor beta chains drawn from one sample of a study of early T cells in non-severe SARS-CoV-2 infection. Each CDR3 protein gets one entry after TCRdb re-called the 5' RACE reads with MiXCR. The data contain about 48,000 distinct CDR3 sequences, approximately 9.8% of them singletons. Material: whole blood. The source is an adult who was a healthcare worker with PCR-confirmed SARS-CoV-2 infection or an uninfected control (not recorded which). CDR3s include the opening cysteine and the closing phenylalanine or tryptophan. The D gene is left open where the match is weak. Clone size is shown for a subset of rows, as once, few, many or a class of expanded clone.

D	size	J	V	DNA	CDR3
NA	many	TRBJ2-7	TRBV5-4	TGTGCCAGCAGCGCCGCAGGACTATCGTACTACGAGCAGTACTTC	CASSAAGLSYYEQYF
TRBD2	NA	TRBJ2-5	TRBV12-3/TRBV12-4	TGTGCCAGCAGTCCGAAACGAATAGCGGGCGAAGAGACCCAGTACTTC	CASSPKRIAGEETQYF
NA	NA	TRBJ1-1	TRBV18	TGTGCCAGCTCAACCTCGCCGCGCACTGAAGCTTTCTTT	CASSTSPRTEAFF
TRBD2	many	TRBJ2-1	TRBV30	TGTGCCTCCACGGGACTAGCGCGTTACAATGAGCAGTTCTTC	CASTGLARYNEQFF
NA	few	TRBJ2-7	TRBV29-1	TGCAGCGTGAGGACGGGGAGGTACGAGCAGTACTTC	CSVRTGRYEQYF
NA	many	TRBJ2-7	TRBV6-5	TGTGCCAGCAGTTCGTCACGGGGGTACGAGCAGTACTTC	CASSSSRGYEQYF
TRBD1	many	TRBJ2-7	TRBV11-2	TGTGCCAGCAGCCCAGGACAGGGGGCCTACGAGCAGTACTTC	CASSPGQGAYEQYF
NA	many	TRBJ2-2	TRBV5-5	TGTGCCAGCAGCTTGATGAGGGCCACATGGAACACCGGGGAGCTGTTTTTT	CASSLMRATWNTGELFF
NA	NA	TRBJ1-5	TRBV7-2	TGTGCCAGCAGCTTTGATCCGAATCAGCCCCAGCATTTT	CASSFDPNQPQHF
TRBD1	NA	TRBJ1-2	TRBV2	TGTGCCAAACAGGGGGACTATGGCTACACCTTC	CAKQGDYGYTF
TRBD2	NA	TRBJ2-7	TRBV28	TGTGCCAGCAGTTTGAAAGGACTAGCGGGAGGGTGGTACTTC	CASSLKGLAGGWYF
NA	NA	TRBJ2-1	TRBV15	TGTGCCACCAGCATCTCCAATGAGCAGTTCTTC	CATSISNEQFF
TRBD2	NA	TRBJ2-2	TRBV20-1	TGCAGTGCTAGATTACCGGGACTAGCGGGCAACACCGGGGAGCTGTTTTTT	CSARLPGLAGNTGELFF
NA	many	TRBJ1-1	TRBV5-5	TGTGCCAGCAGCCCGGACCTTGACACTGAAGCTTTCTTT	CASSPDLDTEAFF
TRBD2	many	TRBJ2-1	TRBV24-1	TGTGCCACCAGTGATCCCACACGGACTAGCGGGAGTCTCGATGAGCAGTTCTTC	CATSDPTRTSGSLDEQFF
TRBD1	many	TRBJ1-2	TRBV19	TGTGCCAGTATCCGGACAGGGGGGAACTATGGCTACACCTTC	CASIRTGGNYGYTF
NA	many	TRBJ2-6	TRBV19	TGTGCCAGTAGTATTACGGACAGCGTCCCCTCTGGGGCCAACGTCCTGACTTTC	CASSITDSVPSGANVLTF
TRBD1	NA	TRBJ1-5	TRBV28	TGTGCCAGCAGCACCCCCGGGACAGCCAATCAGCCCCAGCATTTT	CASSTPGTANQPQHF
TRBD1	many	TRBJ2-7	TRBV12-3/TRBV12-4	TGTGCCAGCAGGATTAACAGGGGATTGAGTAGCTACGAGCAGTACTTC	CASRINRGLSSYEQYF
NA	few	TRBJ1-6	TRBV6-6	TGTGCCAGCACCCTTGGACAGTTTGGTTCACCCCTCCACTTT	CASTLGQFGSPLHF
TRBD2	NA	TRBJ2-1	TRBV9	TGTGCCAGCAGCGTAATCATGGGAGGGAACAATGAGCAGTTCTTC	CASSVIMGGNNEQFF
NA	few	TRBJ2-1	TRBV6-4	TGTGCCAGCAGTGAGGGGCTAGCGTCGAATGAGCAGTTCTTC	CASSEGLASNEQFF
TRBD2	NA	TRBJ2-2	TRBV7-3	TGTGCCAGCAGCTTAAGTAGCGGGAGCAACACCGGGGAGCTGTTTTTT	CASSLSSGSNTGELFF
TRBD2	many	TRBJ2-4	TRBV7-2	TGTGCCAGCAGCTCGAGGGGGCGGGAGGGCAACAAAAACATTCAGTACTTC	CASSSRGREGNKNIQYF
NA	NA	TRBJ2-7	TRBV29-1	TGCAGCGTCGGCGGTCACTCCTACGAGCAGTACTTC	CSVGGHSYEQYF
NA	NA	TRBJ1-1	TRBV7-6	TGTGCCAGCAGCTTAGGGCAGCTGAACACTGAAGCTTTCTTT	CASSLGQLNTEAFF
NA	many	TRBJ2-1	TRBV2	TGTGCCAGCAGGGCGAGCGCCAAATACTACAATGAGCAGTTCTTC	CASRASAKYYNEQFF
TRBD1	many	TRBJ2-1	TRBV5-4	TGTGCCGGCAGTTGGGACCAAGGGACAGAAAACAATGAGCAGTTCTTC	CAGSWDQGTENNEQFF
NA	many	TRBJ1-2	TRBV6-1	TGTGCCAGCAGTGAAGCTGTGAGAGAAAAGAGCTATGGCTACACCTTC	CASSEAVREKSYGYTF
TRBD2	NA	TRBJ2-1	TRBV4-1	TGCGCCAGCAGCCCGGGACTAGCCGAGGTACAGCAGTTCTTC	CASSPGLAEVQQFF
TRBD2	NA	TRBJ2-1	TRBV7-2	TGTGCCAGCAGCTCCCCGGAGACTAGCGGGAAAAATGAGCAGTTCTTC	CASSSPETSGKNEQFF
NA	NA	TRBJ2-3	TRBV7-3	TGTGCCAGCAGCTCTTCACTTAGGGGGGATACGCAGTATTTT	CASSSSLRGDTQYF
NA	NA	TRBJ2-7	TRBV6-2/TRBV6-3	TGTGCCAGCACCACTAATTCCCGGAGGGGCTACGAGCAGTACTTC	CASTTNSRRGYEQYF
NA	few	TRBJ2-7	TRBV11-2	TGTGCCAGCAGCTTAGGGGCCCAGGGCCTAAGCTCCTACGAGCAGTACTTC	CASSLGAQGLSSYEQYF
NA	NA	TRBJ1-6	TRBV14	TGTGCCAGGGTACCCAGGGGCGGCCTCCACTTT	CARVPRGGLHF
TRBD1	few	TRBJ2-1	TRBV6-2/TRBV6-3	TGTGCCAGCAGTGAGGACAGGGGGAGGAATGAGCAGTTCTTC	CASSEDRGRNEQFF
NA	NA	TRBJ2-1	TRBV29-1	TGCAGCGTTGACTGGGGTGAGCAGTTCTTC	CSVDWGEQFF
TRBD1	NA	TRBJ1-1	TRBV20-1	TGCAGTGCTCACAGGGGCCTGAACACTGAAGCTTTCTTT	CSAHRGLNTEAFF
TRBD1	NA	TRBJ2-7	TRBV7-9	TGTGCCAGCAGCCCGCGACAGGGGTTGACCTACGAGCAGTACTTC	CASSPRQGLTYEQYF
TRBD2	few	TRBJ2-1	TRBV3-1	TGTGCCAGCAGCCAAGAGATAGCGGGAGGGAATGATGAGCAGTTCTTC	CASSQEIAGGNDEQFF
NA	NA	TRBJ1-1	TRBV30	TGTGTCTGGGCCGGGACCACTGAAGCTTTCTTT	CVWAGTTEAFF
NA	many	TRBJ1-5	TRBV7-9	TGTGCCAGCAGCTTGGTCCGGGACCAGCCCCAGCATTTT	CASSLVRDQPQHF
NA	few	TRBJ2-5	TRBV3-1	TGTGCCAGCAGCCAAGATCTGACCGGGGCTAGCAAGACCCAGTACTTC	CASSQDLTGASKTQYF
NA	many	TRBJ1-1	TRBV27	TGTGCCAGCAGTCCCCCCTCCGAGACGTGGGAAGCTTTCTTT	CASSPPSETWEAFF
NA	few	TRBJ2-3	TRBV5-1	TGCGCCAGCAACGATAATTATCTGGCGGCAGATACGCAGTATTTT	CASNDNYLAADTQYF
TRBD1	many	TRBJ2-2	TRBV12-3/TRBV12-4	TGTGCCAGCAGGATTCAGGGGGCGAGTGCCGGGGAGCTGTTTTTT	CASRIQGASAGELFF
TRBD1	NA	TRBJ2-7	TRBV4-1	TGCGCCAGCAGCTCAGGGGGTTTCTCCTACGAGCAGTACTTC	CASSSGGFSYEQYF
TRBD1	few	TRBJ1-1	TRBV12-3/TRBV12-4	TGTGCCAGCAGTTTATGGGGACAGGGGATTGAAGCTTTCTTT	CASSLWGQGIEAFF
TRBD2	many	TRBJ2-4	TRBV5-4	TGTGCCAGCAGCCCGACTAGCGGGAAGGCCAAAAACATTCAGTACTTC	CASSPTSGKAKNIQYF
NA	many	TRBJ2-5	TRBV20-1	TGCAGGGGGTACGAACAGCAAGAGACCCAGTACTTC	CRGYEQQETQYF
NA	NA	TRBJ1-1	TRBV9	TGTGCCAGCAGCGTAGAGACCCACCCGAACACTGAAGCTTTCTTT	CASSVETHPNTEAFF
NA	few	TRBJ2-6	TRBV20-1	TGCAGTGCTAGAGATAAACCGGGGGCCAACGTCCTGACTTTC	CSARDKPGANVLTF
NA	NA	TRBJ1-2	TRBV28	TGTGCCAGCCTTAATTTGAACTCTCCCCCTAACTATGGCTACACCTTC	CASLNLNSPPNYGYTF